This is a list of T cell receptor beta chains from one sample in a study of blood T cells in healthy people across ages. Via MiXCR, TCRdb re-called the 5' RACE reads, giving one row per CDR3 protein. The sample contains some 1,000,000 distinct CDR3 sequences, about 23% of which appear only once. The same specimen was also included in a second study, on T cells of mothers and their children.

Sequences were obtained from blood. The receptors here all came from a girl aged 2 to 10 in good health. Each CDR3 is given with its conserved first and last residue. A D gene is named only where the DNA matches it firmly. Size tells how often a clone was seen (once, few, many) or the class of an expanded clone, and some rows leave it out.

CDR3,J,D,V,size
CASSPGFTDTQYF,TRBJ2-3,-,TRBV2,few
CSARVGGDTEAFF,TRBJ1-1,-,TRBV29-1,few
CASSLMGQGRQETQYF,TRBJ2-5,TRBD1,TRBV7-3,-
CASTSTGYGYTF,TRBJ1-2,-,TRBV28,few
CASSQQGLFTGELFF,TRBJ2-2,-,TRBV4-1,few
CASSYEARGETQYF,TRBJ2-5,-,TRBV6-5,few
CASSLGVAGGLETQYF,TRBJ2-5,TRBD2,TRBV11-2,few
CASSATWVSNQPQHF,TRBJ1-5,-,TRBV19,-
CASSPVGTGEETQYF,TRBJ2-5,TRBD1,TRBV28,-
CASSDRGYSYEQYF,-,-,TRBV5-4,-
CASSQGHRDRGYEQYF,TRBJ2-7,TRBD1,TRBV3-1,once
CASSYAGRAYEQYF,TRBJ2-7,TRBD2,TRBV6-2/TRBV6-3,-
CATSRDWGINEQFF,-,-,TRBV15,-
CASSLEAGLNTGELFF,TRBJ2-2,TRBD2,TRBV5-1,-
CASSLKDWHLNEQFF,TRBJ2-1,-,TRBV7-9,-
CASSLPGSDDISGANVLTF,TRBJ2-6,-,TRBV7-6,few
CSVEDLGTEETLAKNIQYF,TRBJ2-4,TRBD1,TRBV29-1,-